This TCR beta chain was sequenced for a study of beta chain features in type 1 diabetes. General observations from the study: Type 1 diabetes patients had moderately but significantly shorter TCRB CDR3s in all four CD4+ subsets. VDJ junctions from patients with type 1 diabetes contained fewer insertions and more deletions.

Germline V gene sequence: CDR1 SGHRS, CDR2 YFSETQ. V lost 2 bases and J lost 4; bases outside the gene matches: 1. The CDR3 length is 14 residues. As for this clone: Its cognate antigen is unknown.

Expressed TCRB transcripts were sequenced because the entire RNA isolate underwent reverse transcription. Sequencing used immunoSEQ multiplex PCR; TCRdb keeps in-frame clones, though not all of them. Of 600,000 to 700,000 clones listed, around 12% were seen once; the top ten hold more than 0.09%. A single heparinised draw of about 100 mL on average was taken per donor. Isolation of CD4+ naive, central memory, regulatory and stem cell-like memory cells was achieved by sorting via CD45RO/CCR7/CD25/CD127/CD95/CD27. The chain joins TRBV5-1 to TRBJ1-5, with 9 positions matching TRBD1. The sequence came from a man aged 25-40 years with type 1 diabetes. The material sequenced was naive CD4+ T cells from blood. The CDR3 nucleotides are TGCGCCAGCAGCTTCGGACAGGGGAATCAGCCCCAGCATTTT. This codes for CASSFGQGNQPQHF.